This T cell receptor beta chain was identified during a study of early T cells in non-severe SARS-CoV-2 infection. Study-level findings and limits: Anti-spike CD8 responses were favored by VDJdb matching, which missed private and CD4 specificities.

The germline V and J ends were trimmed by 0 bases and 0 bases, with 11 bases remaining between them. The CDR3 has 17 amino acids. CDR1 and CDR2 from the germline V gene are MNHEY and SVGAGI. This clonotype was observed many times. The antigen remains unidentified. Unique molecular identifiers were attached to individual cDNA molecules. Using its own MiXCR run on the 5' RACE reads, TCRdb lists one record per CDR3 protein. The sample contains more than 35,000 distinct CDR3 sequences, roughly 5% of which appear only once. The sample taken for sequencing was whole blood. The sequence derives from an adult who was a healthcare worker with PCR-confirmed SARS-CoV-2 infection or an uninfected control (not recorded which). The V call is TRBV6-5, the J call TRBJ1-4, with unresolved D. The CDR3 nucleotides are TGTGCCAGCAGTTACTCCAAGAGATCTGCAACTAATGAAAAACTGTTTTTT. This translates into CASSYSKRSATNEKLFF.